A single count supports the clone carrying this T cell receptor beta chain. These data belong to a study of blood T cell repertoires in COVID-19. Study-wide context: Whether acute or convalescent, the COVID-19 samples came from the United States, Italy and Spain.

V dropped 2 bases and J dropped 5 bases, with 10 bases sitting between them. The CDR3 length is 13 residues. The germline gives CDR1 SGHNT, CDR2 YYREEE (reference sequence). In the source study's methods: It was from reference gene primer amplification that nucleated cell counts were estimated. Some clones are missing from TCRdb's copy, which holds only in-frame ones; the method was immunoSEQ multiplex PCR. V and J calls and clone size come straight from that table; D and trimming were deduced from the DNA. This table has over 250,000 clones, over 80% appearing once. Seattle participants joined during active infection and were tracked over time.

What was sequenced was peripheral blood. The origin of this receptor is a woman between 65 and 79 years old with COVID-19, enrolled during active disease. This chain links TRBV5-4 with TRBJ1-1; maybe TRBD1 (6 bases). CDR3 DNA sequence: TGTGCCAGCAGCTTACAGGGCCGGACTGAAGCTTTCTTT. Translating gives CASSLQGRTEAFF. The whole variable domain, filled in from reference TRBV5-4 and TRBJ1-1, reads ETGVTQSPTHLIKTRGQQVTLRCSSQSGHNTVSWYQQALGQGPQFIFQYYREEENGRGNFPPRFSGLQFPNYSSELNVNALELDDSALYLCASSLQGRTEAFFGQGTRLTVV.